A single sample gave rise to the 22 T cell receptor beta chains below, sequenced in a study of tissue T cells after allogeneic stem cell transplantation. The time point is: mouse harvest day 7 after allogeneic transplant. Mouse grafts combined 10^7 T-cell-depleted bone marrow cells with 10^6 splenic CD5+ T cells. This table comes from immunoSEQ multiplex PCR, and its TCRdb copy is limited to in-frame clones, with some not included. The sample has over 8,000 clones, roughly 45% seen once. Sequencing input: skin. These receptors came from a female BALB/c mouse given C57BL/6 T cells with graft-versus-host disease after an allogeneic hematopoietic cell transplant.

Points on this clone: Here the gene names and germline are mouse. The sequenced fragment ends 1 residue before the CDR3 boundary, so the rest is inferred from the germline J gene. The chain carries TRBV13-1 and TRBJ1-6; D is undetermined. TRBJ1-6 is filed as an ORF, its function uncertain. Germline values: CDR1 NSHNY, CDR2 SYGAGN. The CDR3 sequence is 13 residues long. Deletions cut 4 bases from V and 3 bases from J, with 5 bases between. Incomplete CDR3 DNA: TGTGCCAGCAGTTCCAACTATAATTCGCCCCTCTAC. Its protein product is CASSSNYNSPLY. The entire CDR3 protein reads CASSSNYNSPLYF.

This clone was recorded a few times. Mouse germline and gene names are used. The CDR3 bases that were read are TGTGCCAGCAGCTACGGACAGGGGGCCAACGAAAGATTATTT. Residues: CASSYGQGANERLF. The full CDR3 sequence reads CASSYGQGANERLFF. V is TRBV3 and J is TRBJ1-4, with 10 bases identical to TRBD1. The read is 1 residue too short to cover the CDR3 end, so that end is filled in from the germline J gene. This CDR3 contains 15 residues. Looked up from germline, CDR1 is SNHLY and CDR2 is FYNGKV (reference sequence). V was pared by 4 bases and J by 3 bases, with 2 bases of the junction left unmatched.

A note on this clone: Mouse gene names apply. The read ends 1 residue early relative to the CDR3; the germline J gene fills the gap. This sequence joins TRBV13-2 and TRBJ1-1, with 12 bases that match TRBD1. The trim removed 0 bases at V and 4 bases at J, leaving 1 base unmatched. The CDR3 extends over 15 amino acids. The germline V gene encodes CDR1 NNHNN and CDR2 SYGAGS (reference sequence). The CDR3 DNA, read in part, is TGTGCCAGCGGTGATGGGGACAGGGGGCCCACAGAAGTCTTC. The encoded protein is CASGDGDRGPTEVF. The full CDR3 sequence reads CASGDGDRGPTEVFF.

As regards this clone: Mouse names are used for the genes. The part of the CDR3 DNA that was read is TGTGCCAGCAGCATGGGGGGGGTTTATGAACAGTAC. This codes for CASSMGGVYEQY. The whole CDR3 reads CASSMGGVYEQYF. This rearrangement joins TRBV3 to TRBJ2-7; 8 nucleotides match TRBD2. The CDR3 extends 1 residue past the end of the read, so its final part is completed from the germline J gene. Looked up from germline, CDR1 is SNHLY and CDR2 is FYNGKV (reference sequence). V shed 5 bases, J shed 4 bases, and the junction held 4 bases outside the gene matches. The length of the CDR3 is 13 residues.

This clone showed up just a few times. The germline and genes are mouse ones. CDR3 residues: CASSDWGKAETLYF. The CDR3 DNA, read in part, is TGTGCCAGCAGTGACTGGGGGAAGGCAGAAACGCTGTAT. The chain has TRBV13-3 and TRBJ2-3, with TRBD2 matching over 7 bases. The read stops 1 residue short of the end of the CDR3; the missing end is completed from the germline J gene. V gave up 2 bases and J gave up 3 bases; unmatched junction bases: 3. CDR3 length: 14 residues. The germline gives CDR1 NNHDY, CDR2 SYVADS.

This clone was counted only a few times. Gene names follow the mouse nomenclature. Sequencing ends 1 residue short of the CDR3 end; the germline J gene provides the rest. The rearrangement links TRBV23 to TRBJ1-4; TRBD1, the D gene given by the table, was not confirmed from the DNA. This CDR3 comprises 14 residues. Germline V gene data show CDR1 as KGHTA and CDR2 as FQNQQP. CDR3 DNA, as far as it was read: TGCTCCAGCAGTCAACTACAGGGAAACGAAAGATTATTT. Encoded protein: CSSSQLQGNERLF. In full, the CDR3 reads CSSSQLQGNERLFF.

About this clone: Mouse names are used for the genes. The sequenced part of the CDR3 DNA is TGTGCCAGCAGTCTGCGGGACAGGGGGGGAAATACGCTCTAT. This codes for CASSLRDRGGNTLY. The entire CDR3 reads CASSLRDRGGNTLYF. The genes are TRBV26 and TRBJ1-3, with 11 bases lining up with TRBD1. The read ends 1 residue before the CDR3 terminus; that terminus is restored from the germline J gene. After removal of 2 bases from V and 4 bases from J, the junction contained 1 base not matched to a gene. Per germline, CDR1 KGHPV and CDR2 FQNQEV (reference sequence). The CDR3 length is 15 residues.

About this clone: The genes and germline here are from mouse. Read coverage stops 1 residue before the CDR3 terminus; the germline J gene supplies the remainder. The chain has TRBV3 and TRBJ2-4; D gene ambiguous. Trimming left V 4 bases short and J 0 bases short, with 8 bases between. This CDR3 contains 14 residues. The V gene's germline CDR1 is SNHLY and CDR2 FYNGKV (reference sequence). The part of the CDR3 DNA that was read is TGTGCCAGCAGCTCCGACGGAAGTCAAAACACCTTGTAC. Translated: CASSSDGSQNTLY. From start to end, the CDR3 is CASSSDGSQNTLYF.

This clone has a handful of counts. Gene names and germline refer to mouse. The missing CDR3 end, 1 residue past where the read stops, is filled in from the germline J gene. J is TRBJ2-7 and V is TRBV26; 8 bases match TRBD2. The CDR3 contains 14 residues. Germline V lookup: CDR1 KGHPV, CDR2 FQNQEV (reference sequence). Trimming cost V 1 base and J 7 bases; bases outside gene matches: 6. The sequenced part of the CDR3 DNA is TGTGCCAGCAGTCTGTGGGGGGGCGCGGGGGAACAGTAC. This codes for CASSLWGGAGEQY. The full CDR3 sequence reads CASSLWGGAGEQYF.

As to this clone: The gene symbols are mouse symbols. The read stops 1 residue short of the end of the CDR3; the missing end is completed from the germline J gene. The genes are TRBV26 and TRBJ1-1; TRBD1 aligns across 11 bases. CDR1 is KGHPV, CDR2 FQNQEV, per germline (reference sequence). The V and J ends lost 2 bases and 3 bases, in that order; junction bases with no gene match: 2. The CDR3 is 15 amino acids. The sequenced CDR3 bases are TGTGCCAGCAGTCTGCGGACAGGGGGCCACACAGAAGTCTTC. Its protein is CASSLRTGGHTEVF. The complete CDR3 sequence is CASSLRTGGHTEVFF.

This clone was detected only a few times. Mouse gene names and germline throughout. The CDR3 is cut off 1 residue early in the read; its end comes from the germline J gene. This chain joins TRBV26 and TRBJ1-1; possible D gene TRBD1, 6 bases. There are 14 residues in the CDR3. CDR1 KGHPV and CDR2 FQNQEV come from the germline V gene (reference sequence). V lost 4 bases, J lost 0 bases, and 9 bases lay in between. The CDR3 bases that were read are TGTGCCAGCAGTCCGCGACAGGCAAACACAGAAGTCTTC. It codes for CASSPRQANTEVF. The entire CDR3 protein is CASSPRQANTEVFF.

For this clone: Mouse germline and gene names are used. The DNA ends 1 residue before the CDR3 does, and the rest of the CDR3 is filled in from the germline J gene. The chain joins TRBV26 to TRBJ1-3, with TRBD1 as a possible D gene (6 bases). V shed 5 bases and J shed 0 bases, with 8 bases lying between them. The CDR3 loop spans 14 amino acids. Germline V lookup: CDR1 KGHPV, CDR2 FQNQEV (reference sequence). CDR3 residues: CASSRDISGNTLYF. The sequenced part of the CDR3 DNA is TGTGCCAGCAGTAGGGACATTTCTGGAAATACGCTCTAT.

This clone was detected only a few times. Mouse gene names apply. The read ends 1 residue early relative to the CDR3; the germline J gene fills the gap. Additional DNA sequences in this sample encode the identical CDR3. The chain combines TRBV26 with TRBJ2-5; D call uncertain. The V gene lost 2 bases and the J gene lost 2 bases, with 5 bases spanning the gap. Germline assignment: CDR1 KGHPV and CDR2 FQNQEV (reference sequence). This CDR3 is 13 amino acids long. CDR3 region: CASSLGSQDTQYF. The sequenced part of the CDR3 DNA is TGTGCCAGCAGTCTGGGGAGCCAAGACACCCAGTAC.

As to this clone: Gene names and germline match the mouse. CDR3 sequence: CASSPGQTNTEVFF. Partial CDR3 DNA: TGTGCCAGCAGCCCAGGACAAACAAACACAGAAGTCTTC. This chain uses TRBV3 with TRBJ1-1, with D possibly being TRBD1 (5 bases). Read coverage stops 1 residue before the CDR3 terminus; the germline J gene supplies the remainder. This CDR3 is 14 amino acids long. Trimming took off 5 bases at V and 0 bases at J, with 10 bases between the two ends. Germline V gene data show CDR1 as SNHLY and CDR2 as FYNGKV (reference sequence). Combining the CDR3 with reference TRBV3 and TRBJ1-1 gives the whole variable domain GPKVLQIPSHQIIDMGQMVTLNCDPVSNHLYFYWYKQILGQQMEFLVNFYNGKVMEKSKLFKDQFSVERPDGSYFTLKIQPTALEDSAVYFCASSPGQTNTEVFFGKGTRLTVV.

With regard to this clone: Any gene name here is a mouse gene name. The sequenced CDR3 bases are TGTGCCAGCTCTCTCCTGGGGGGGCGCTGGGCAGAAACGCTGTAT. Its translation: CASSLLGGRWAETLY. The full CDR3 protein reads CASSLLGGRWAETLYF. The chain combines TRBV12-1 with TRBJ2-3, with 10 bases that match TRBD2. The CDR3 extends 1 residue past the end of the read, so its final part is completed from the germline J gene. The V gene end was trimmed by 0 bases and the J gene end by 3 bases; junction bases not matched to a gene: 5. This CDR3 spans 16 amino acids. Looked up from germline, CDR1 is SGHSN and CDR2 is HYEKVE.

This clone was observed a handful of times. Mouse names are used for the genes. The CDR3 is cut off 1 residue early in the read; its end comes from the germline J gene. The chain has TRBV16 and TRBJ1-5; no definite D call. Trimming left V 0 bases short and J 4 bases short, with 7 bases between. Germline V lookup: CDR1 SGHSA, CDR2 FRNQAP. The length of the CDR3 is 14 residues. CDR3: CASSLEVQNQAPLF. Incomplete CDR3 DNA: TGTGCAAGCAGCTTAGAGGTCCAAAACCAGGCTCCGCTT.

In the case of this clone: Mouse gene names apply. The read terminates 1 residue ahead of where the CDR3 ends, so the germline J gene completes it. J is TRBJ1-1 and V is TRBV16; D ambiguous. V lost 0 bases and J lost 4, with 6 bases in between. This CDR3 has 13 residues. Germline V gene lookup returns CDR1 SGHSA and CDR2 FRNQAP. The sequenced part of the CDR3 DNA is TGTGCAAGCAGCTTAGATCCCAGCACAGAAGTCTTC. Protein: CASSLDPSTEVF. The CDR3 in full is CASSLDPSTEVFF.

This clone came up a few times. Germline and genes: mouse. The read terminates 1 residue before the CDR3 end, so the remaining end is supplied by the germline J gene. The chain uses TRBV20 and TRBJ1-1; unclear D gene. Trimming pared 2 bases from V and 1 base from J, leaving 5 bases between. The germline CDR1 and CDR2 sequences are GFQATS and STVNSAI. The CDR3 loop spans 12 amino acids. The part of the CDR3 DNA that was read is TGTGGTGCTAGGCCCAAAAACACAGAAGTCTTC. Protein: CGARPKNTEVF. The entire CDR3 sequence reads CGARPKNTEVFF. Complete variable domain (other parts from reference TRBV20 and TRBJ1-1): GALVYQYPRRTICKSGTSMRMECQAVGFQATSVAWYRQSPQKTFELIALSTVNSAIKYEQNFTQEKFPISHPNLSFSSMTVLNAYLEDRGLYLCGARPKNTEVFFGKGTRLTVV.

As to this clone: Germline and genes: mouse. With the read ending 1 residue before the CDR3 end, the germline J gene is used to fill in that end. The chain links TRBV4 to TRBJ2-3, with TRBD2 matching 9 bases. The J segment lost 0 bases and the V segment lost 4 bases, leaving 2 bases of the junction unmatched. The V gene's germline CDR1 is LGHDT and CDR2 YNNKQL (reference sequence). This CDR3 is 15 amino acids long. The part of the CDR3 DNA that was read is TGTGCCAGCAGCTTGGGACTGGGTAGTGCAGAAACGCTGTAT. Translation gives CASSLGLGSAETLY. In full, the CDR3 is CASSLGLGSAETLYF.

In its sample, this clone was seen a few times. The listed genes are named as in mouse. The read terminates 1 residue before the CDR3 end, so the remaining end is supplied by the germline J gene. The chain joins TRBV13-1 to TRBJ1-4; TRBD1 matches at 9 bases. The germline CDR1 and CDR2 sequences are NSHNY and SYGAGN. V dropped 3 bases and J dropped 3; count of bases not matched to a gene: 3. There are 15 residues in the CDR3. The CDR3 reads CASSAGQGANERLFF. CDR3 DNA, as far as it was read: TGTGCCAGCAGTGCGGGACAGGGAGCCAACGAAAGATTATTT.

With respect to this clone: The genes and germline here are from mouse. The read finishes 1 residue shy of the CDR3 end, and the germline J gene is used to complete it. The chain links TRBV26 to TRBJ1-1, with D hard to call. This CDR3 spans 11 amino acids. The ends were cut back, 8 bases at V and 2 bases at J, with 6 bases in the middle. CDR1 is KGHPV, CDR2 FQNQEV, per germline (reference sequence). Incomplete CDR3 DNA: TGTGCCAGCGAGGGTAACACAGAAGTCTTC. This gives the protein CASEGNTEVF. The entire CDR3 sequence reads CASEGNTEVFF.

This clone was picked up a small number of times. Mouse gene names and germline throughout. The observed sequence ends 1 residue before the CDR3 terminus, with the missing tail filled in from the germline J gene. The chain couples TRBV23 to TRBJ2-2; the table gives TRBD1 as D, unverified against the DNA. The CDR3 extends over 15 amino acids. The germline V gene has CDR1 KGHTA and CDR2 FQNQQP. Partial CDR3 DNA: TGCTCCAGCAGTCAATCGAGAGGGAACACCGGGCAGCTCTAC. It specifies CSSSQSRGNTGQLY. The CDR3 in its entirety is CSSSQSRGNTGQLYF. The full variable domain, its missing parts supplied by reference TRBV23 and TRBJ2-2, is DAAVTQKPRYLIKMKGQEAEMKCIPEKGHTAVFWYQQKQSKELKFLIYFQNQQPLDQIDMVKERFSAVCPSSSLCSLGIRTCEAEDSALYLCSSSQSRGNTGQLYFGEGSKLTVL.